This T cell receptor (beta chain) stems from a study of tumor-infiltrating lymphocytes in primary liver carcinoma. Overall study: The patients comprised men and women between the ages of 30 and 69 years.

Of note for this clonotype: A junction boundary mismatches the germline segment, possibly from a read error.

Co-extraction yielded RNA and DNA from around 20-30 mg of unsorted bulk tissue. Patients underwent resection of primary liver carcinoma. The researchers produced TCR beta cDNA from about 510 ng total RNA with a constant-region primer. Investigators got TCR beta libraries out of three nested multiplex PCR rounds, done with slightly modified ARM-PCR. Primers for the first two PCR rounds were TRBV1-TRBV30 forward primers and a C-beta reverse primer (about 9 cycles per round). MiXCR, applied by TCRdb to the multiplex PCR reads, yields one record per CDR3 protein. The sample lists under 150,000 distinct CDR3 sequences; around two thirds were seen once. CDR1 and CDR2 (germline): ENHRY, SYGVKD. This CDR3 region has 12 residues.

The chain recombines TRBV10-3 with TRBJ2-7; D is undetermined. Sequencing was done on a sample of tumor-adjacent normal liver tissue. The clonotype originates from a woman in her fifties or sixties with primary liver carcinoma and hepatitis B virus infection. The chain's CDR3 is CGVASLTYEQYF. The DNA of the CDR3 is TGTGGCGTTGCGTCCCTTACCTATGAGCAGTACTTC.